A single sample gave rise to the 8 T cell receptor beta chains below, sequenced in a study of shared T cell receptors in the human thymus. The assay was immunoSEQ multiplex PCR, and TCRdb's table has in-frame clones only and misses some. The data contain over 350,000 clones, around 93% of them seen just once; the ten biggest clones take up approximately 0.02%. The sequenced sample consisted of thymocytes. The receptors were sampled from a human donor.

The chain links TRBV9 to TRBJ2-1, with 9 bases fitting TRBD1. V lost 4 bases and J lost 5; bases outside the gene matches: 10. Germline values: CDR1 SGDLS, CDR2 YYNGEE. The CDR3 is made up of 16 amino acids. CDR3 sequence: CASSPSSGQGNNEQFF. For the CDR3, the DNA is TGTGCCAGCAGCCCTTCCTCGGGACAGGGAAACAATGAGCAGTTCTTC.

This clone was picked up one time. CDR3 sequence reads: CASSPPSRSPLHF. In DNA, the CDR3 is TGTGCCAGCAGCCCCCCCTCCCGTTCACCCCTCCACTTT. V usage is TRBV5-6 and J usage is TRBJ1-6; D call uncertain. The CDR3 covers 13 residues. CDR1 is SGHDT and CDR2 is YYEEEE in the germline V gene. V dropped 4 bases and J dropped 9 bases, with 11 bases sitting between them.

The J gene is TRBJ1-2, the V gene TRBV7-8; D ambiguous. The CDR3 covers 15 residues. The germline gives CDR1 SGHVS, CDR2 FQNEAQ. Trimming removed 1 base from V and 5 bases from J, with 14 bases in between. The CDR3: CASSLVGRYFYGYTF. The DNA of the CDR3 is TGTGCCAGCAGCTTAGTTGGGCGCTACTTTTATGGCTACACCTTC.

The V gene is TRBV11-3, the J gene TRBJ2-5; TRBD1 matches 8 bases. Germline-derived CDR1 and CDR2 are SGHNT and YENEEA. CDR3 length equals 13 residues. Trimming at V came to 5 bases and at J to 5 bases, leaving 4 bases not matched to a gene. CDR3 in amino acids: CASSQGAGETQYF. CDR3 in DNA: TGTGCCAGCAGCCAGGGGGCGGGGGAGACCCAGTACTTC. Full variable domain (remainder filled in from reference TRBV11-3 and TRBJ2-5): EAGVVQSPRYKIIEKKQPVAFWCNPISGHNTLYWYLQNLGQGPELLIRYENEEAVDDSQLPKDRFSAERLKGVDSTLKIQPAELGDSAVYLCASSQGAGETQYFGPGTRLLVL.

This chain joins TRBV30 and TRBJ2-1; TRBD1 matches 7 bases. Trimming cost V 1 base and J 6 bases; bases outside gene matches: 9. Germline CDR1 and CDR2: GTSNPN and SVGIG (reference sequence). The CDR3 sequence is 15 residues long. The CDR3 protein is CAWSGFRGPGNEQFF. The CDR3 region has the DNA TGTGCCTGGAGTGGGTTTAGGGGGCCAGGCAATGAGCAGTTCTTC.

This clone was recorded only once. The junction shows a germline mismatch at one end, possibly a read error. The chain combines TRBV5-4 with TRBJ2-1; no definite D call. CDR3 size: 8 residues. The germline V gene has CDR1 SGHNT and CDR2 YYREEE (reference sequence). CDR3 nucleotide sequence: TGTGCCAGCAGCCCGGGTATCTTC. Its translation: CASSPGIF.

This CDR3 reads CASSLSRHINEKLFF. The CDR3 DNA reads TGTGCCAGCAGTTTATCGCGGCACATTAATGAAAAACTGTTTTTT. The genes are TRBV27 and TRBJ1-4; no clear D gene. The CDR3 sequence is 15 residues long. Between the trimmed V and J ends, which lost 0 bases and 4 bases, there was a span of 9 bases. Germline CDR1 and CDR2: MNHEY and SMNVEV (reference sequence).

The gene calls are TRBV2 and TRBJ2-3; TRBD2 aligns across 9 bases. Trimming cost V 6 bases and J 4 bases; bases outside gene matches: 20. CDR3 length equals 19 residues. The germline V gene encodes CDR1 SNHLY and CDR2 FYNNEI. CDR3 protein: CASRAFSSSGRGGADTQYF. As DNA, the CDR3 is TGTGCCAGCAGAGCCTTTTCGAGTAGCGGGAGAGGAGGTGCAGATACGCAGTATTTT.